This T cell receptor beta chain originates from a study of T cell responses to AZD1222 COVID-19 vaccine. TCRdb's table, derived via immunoSEQ multiplex PCR, lists solely in-frame clones and lacks some. The repertoire holds more than 55,000 clones, roughly 80% seen once, with around 3.5% in the top ten. The CDR3 contains 13 residues. The V and J ends lost 4 bases and 4 bases respectively, with 10 bases between them. Germline-derived CDR1 and CDR2 are MRHNA and SNTAGT. The sequence came from an adult who received the AZD1222 COVID-19 vaccine. The chain recombines TRBV6-4 with TRBJ1-2; D call uncertain. The source material was peripheral blood, sampled 28 days after the second AZD1222 dose. The CDR3 sequence: CASSAIEGYGYTF. CDR3 nucleotide sequence: TGTGCCAGCAGTGCCATTGAGGGCTATGGCTACACCTTC.